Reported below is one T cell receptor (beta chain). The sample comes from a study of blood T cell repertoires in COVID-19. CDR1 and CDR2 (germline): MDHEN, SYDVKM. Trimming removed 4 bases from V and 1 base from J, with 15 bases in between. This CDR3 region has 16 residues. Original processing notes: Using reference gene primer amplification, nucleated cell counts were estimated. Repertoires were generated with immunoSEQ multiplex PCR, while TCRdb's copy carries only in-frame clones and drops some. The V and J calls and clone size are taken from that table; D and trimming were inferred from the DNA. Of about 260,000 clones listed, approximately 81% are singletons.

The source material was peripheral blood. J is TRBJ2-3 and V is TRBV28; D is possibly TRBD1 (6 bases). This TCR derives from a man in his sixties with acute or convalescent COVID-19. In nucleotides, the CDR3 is TGTGCCAGCAGTTCAGGGGAAGGGTTCGGCACAGATACGCAGTATTTT. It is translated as CASSSGEGFGTDTQYF.